This section outlines one TCR beta chain sequence together with its context. The clone's antigen remains unknown. No clone much larger than this one lies a single base away; base qualities are absent. This specimen comes from a study of blood T cell repertoires in COVID-19 (TCRdb year 2020). For the wider study: Collaborator samples came from the United States, Italy and Spain and covered acute and convalescent phases of COVID-19. Where HLA class I and class II types were available, the types were taken from metadata supplied by the sample provider, not from assay-based typing. The samples were drawn from the first 160 participants of the ongoing ImmuneRACE study and from 950 to 1,500 subjects provided by 6 global collaborators. Subjects who had been exposed to COVID-19, were actively infected with it, or had recovered from it provided the deeply sampled blood TCRbeta repertoires that made up the dataset. A freely available public database, intended as a resource for researchers studying the immune response to SARS-CoV-2, is where the repertoires were released. Sample metadata almost always included a de-identified subject ID, COVID-19 status, age in years and sex. The prospective study material was composed of cDNA or gDNA derived from T cells, B-cell-depleted T cells, or PBMCs.

From the germline V gene, CDR1 is KGHSH and CDR2 is LQKENI. Between the V and J ends, shortened by 3 bases and 5 bases respectively, the junction contains 7 bases. The CDR3 measures 12 amino acids from cysteine to phenylalanine. Just CDR3 DNA is preserved here, 36 bases in frame from base 1. What the authors observed across the whole study: Clinical and demographic metadata were provided uncurated, with the amount varying by source and participant.

The collaborating institutions used their own protocols to collect whole blood in K2EDTA tubes. For TCRbeta analysis, collaborators shipped samples as frozen whole blood, isolated PBMCs, or DNA extracted from either of those sample types. TCRbeta CDR3 regions were amplified from genomic DNA by means of the immunoSEQ Assay, a bias-controlled multiplex PCR. From the authors' description of their analysis: Within the assay, amplification of reference gene primers was used to estimate how many nucleated cells each sample contained. Sequence reads were collapsed and filtered to measure the absolute abundance of every unique TCRbeta CDR3 rearrangement. For each sample, productive Simpson clonality was calculated as the square root of Simpson's diversity index across productive rearrangements. This immuneACCESS table, as held by TCRdb, lists in-frame sequences with V and J called but not all clones. Of the missing ones, under half trace to an unresolved V gene in checked studies; the others have no known cause. For V, J and clone size, that table is used; D and trimming come from the DNA. This sample comprises tens of thousands of clones, around 83% of them detected only once. The top ten clonotypes cover about 18% of the sample.

This TCR was sampled from a woman aged 60-75 years with acute or convalescent COVID-19. The sample was peripheral blood. The rearranged segments are TRBV18 and TRBJ2-5; no confident D gene assignment can be made. Here the CDR3 is given as CASSPSSETQYF. The DNA sequence is TGTGCCAGCTCACCGTCGTCGGAGACCCAGTACTTC.